This paragraph reports one T cell receptor (beta chain). Only in-frame clones appear in the TCRdb table, and some are missing; sequencing was by immunoSEQ multiplex PCR. The data hold 50,000 to 60,000 clones, with 70% to 90% observed a single time. These data originate in a study of T cell changes during pregnancy in multiple sclerosis. The V end was cut by 4 bases, the J end by 8 bases, with 17 bases between. The CDR3 covers 15 residues. Per germline, CDR1 LNHDA and CDR2 SQIVND (reference sequence). The sequencing here drew on peripheral blood, taken after pregnancy. This receptor was taken from a female donor with multiple sclerosis, enrolled in a pregnancy study. The rearrangement joins TRBV19 to TRBJ1-4, with D perhaps TRBD1 (5 bases). This CDR3 reads CASSRIPQGFEKLFF. The CDR3 nucleotides read TGTGCCAGTAGTAGGATCCCTCAGGGTTTCGAAAAACTGTTTTTT.